The rows below give T cell receptor beta chains drawn from one sample of a study of cytotoxic CD8 clonotypes in ibrutinib-treated CLL. Profiling relied on immunoSEQ multiplex PCR, and the TCRdb table lists in-frame clones only, not all of them. The data hold fewer than 400,000 clones, with roughly 70% observed a single time. The source material was PBMCs, sampled after 36 months of ibrutinib treatment. These receptors came from a human donor with chronic lymphocytic leukemia. Both conserved end residues are part of each CDR3. The D gene is left open where the match is weak. Part of the rows lack a size; the others show once, few, many or a class for expanded clones.

length: 14; J: TRBJ2-2; size: few; V: TRBV9; D: -; CDR3: CASSPQGSTGELFF; DNA: TGTGCCAGCAGCCCACAGGGATCCACCGGGGAGCTGTTTTTT
length: 18; J: TRBJ2-1; size: once; V: TRBV14; D: TRBD2; CDR3: CASSQVWGGGPSYNEQFF; DNA: TGTGCCAGCAGCCAAGTTTGGGGCGGGGGGCCCTCCTACAATGAGCAGTTCTTC
length: 13; J: TRBJ2-5; size: once; V: TRBV27; D: TRBD1; CDR3: CASRRDSEETQYF; DNA: TGTGCCAGCAGGAGGGACAGCGAAGAGACCCAGTACTTC
length: 14; J: TRBJ2-7; size: -; V: TRBV18; D: -; CDR3: CASSPTTGSYEQYF; DNA: TGTGCCAGCTCACCAACCACGGGGTCCTACGAGCAGTACTTC
length: 15; J: TRBJ1-2; size: -; V: TRBV5-4; D: TRBD1; CDR3: CASSLPGTVRYGYTF; DNA: TGTGCCAGCAGTCTACCCGGGACAGTTCGATATGGCTACACCTTC
length: 15; J: TRBJ2-7; size: -; V: TRBV11-3; D: TRBD2; CDR3: CASSPGTSGVYEQYF; DNA: TGTGCCAGCAGCCCCGGGACTAGCGGGGTATACGAGCAGTACTTC
length: 12; J: TRBJ1-5; size: -; V: TRBV10-2; D: -; CDR3: CASSDSNQPQHF; DNA: TGCGCCAGCAGTGACAGCAATCAGCCCCAGCATTTT
length: 11; J: TRBJ2-7; size: -; V: TRBV7-9; D: -; CDR3: CASSLVSEQYF; DNA: TGTGCCAGCAGCTTAGTATCCGAGCAGTACTTC
length: 19; J: TRBJ2-3; size: -; V: TRBV7-6; D: TRBD2; CDR3: CASSLVPGLAGGFKDTQYF; DNA: TGTGCCAGCAGCTTAGTCCCGGGACTAGCGGGAGGGTTCAAAGATACGCAGTATTTT
length: 14; J: TRBJ1-6; size: -; V: TRBV4-2; D: -; CDR3: CASSQAGGHSPLHF; DNA: TGTGCCAGCAGCCAAGCGGGCGGACATTCACCCCTCCACTTT
length: 13; J: TRBJ1-5; size: few; V: TRBV29-1; D: TRBD1; CDR3: CSVGTGENQPQHF; DNA: TGCAGCGTTGGGACAGGAGAAAATCAGCCCCAGCATTTT
length: 15; J: TRBJ2-7; size: -; V: TRBV4-3; D: TRBD1; CDR3: CASSRGTGGTYEQYF; DNA: TGCGCCAGCAGCCGAGGGACAGGGGGTACCTACGAGCAGTACTTC
length: 16; J: TRBJ2-3; size: -; V: TRBV4-2; D: TRBD1; CDR3: CASSREGTGGKDTQYF; DNA: TGTGCCAGCAGCCGGGAGGGTACAGGGGGCAAAGATACGCAGTATTTT
length: 15; J: TRBJ2-7; size: -; V: TRBV7-9; D: TRBD2; CDR3: CASSPTSGRRDEQYF; DNA: TGTGCCAGCAGCCCGACTAGCGGGAGAAGGGACGAGCAGTACTTC
length: 17; J: TRBJ2-1; size: -; V: TRBV7-9; D: TRBD1; CDR3: CASSPTGQHFFYNEQFF; DNA: TGTGCCAGCAGCCCTACGGGACAGCACTTTTTCTACAATGAGCAGTTCTTC
length: 14; J: TRBJ1-2; size: -; V: TRBV7-9; D: TRBD1; CDR3: CASMSQTGEYGYTF; DNA: TGTGCCAGCATGAGCCAGACAGGGGAATATGGCTACACCTTC
length: 13; J: TRBJ2-5; size: once; V: TRBV6-1; D: TRBD1; CDR3: CASRQGAGETQYF; DNA: TGTGCCAGCAGACAGGGGGCCGGAGAGACCCAGTACTTC
length: 13; J: TRBJ2-1; size: -; V: TRBV4-1; D: TRBD1; CDR3: CASRRQGAGEQFF; DNA: TGCGCCAGCCGCCGACAGGGGGCTGGTGAGCAGTTCTTC
length: 13; J: TRBJ1-1; size: -; V: TRBV5-1; D: TRBD1; CDR3: CASSLGQGAEAFF; DNA: TGCGCCAGCAGCCTAGGACAGGGCGCTGAAGCTTTCTTT
length: 13; J: TRBJ2-7; size: -; V: TRBV5-1; D: -; CDR3: CASSLGAGWEQYF; DNA: TGCGCCAGCAGCTTGGGGGCAGGGTGGGAGCAGTACTTC
length: 11; J: TRBJ1-2; size: -; V: TRBV9; D: -; CDR3: CASSAGDSYTF; DNA: TGTGCCAGCAGCGCCGGGGACAGCTACACCTTC
length: 14; J: TRBJ1-2; size: -; V: TRBV6-5; D: TRBD1; CDR3: CASRDRATNYGYTF; DNA: TGTGCCAGCAGGGACAGGGCAACTAACTATGGCTACACCTTC
length: 14; J: TRBJ2-2; size: few; V: TRBV2; D: TRBD1; CDR3: CASRQQGWSGELFF; DNA: TGTGCCAGCAGACAACAGGGGTGGTCCGGGGAGCTGTTTTTT
length: 14; J: TRBJ1-5; size: -; V: TRBV2; D: -; CDR3: CASSEGGRSAAQHF; DNA: TGTGCCAGCAGTGAGGGGGGCAGGTCCGCGGCCCAGCATTTT
length: 16; J: TRBJ1-1; size: -; V: TRBV15; D: -; CDR3: CATSRDVMRGNTEAFF; DNA: TGTGCCACCAGCAGAGATGTTATGAGGGGGAACACTGAAGCTTTCTTT
length: 12; J: TRBJ2-7; size: -; V: TRBV11-2; D: -; CDR3: CASSFGSHEQYF; DNA: TGTGCCAGCAGCTTCGGGTCCCACGAGCAGTACTTC
length: 15; J: TRBJ2-3; size: few; V: TRBV7-8; D: -; CDR3: CASSRISASTDTQYF; DNA: TGTGCCAGCAGCCGCATTTCGGCTAGCACAGATACGCAGTATTTT
length: 16; J: TRBJ1-3; size: -; V: TRBV27; D: -; CDR3: CASSFAGPLSGNTIYF; DNA: TGTGCCAGCAGTTTCGCAGGGCCACTCTCTGGAAACACCATATATTTT
length: 11; J: TRBJ2-7; size: -; V: TRBV28; D: -; CDR3: CASSLTWEQYF; DNA: TGTGCCAGCAGTTTAACGTGGGAGCAGTACTTC
length: 17; J: TRBJ2-3; size: -; V: TRBV5-4; D: TRBD2; CDR3: CASSLTSGRAFGDTQYF; DNA: TGTGCCAGCAGCCTGACTAGCGGGAGGGCTTTTGGAGATACGCAGTATTTT
length: 20; J: TRBJ2-7; size: -; V: TRBV14; D: -; CDR3: CASSLIKWTFSGPVLNEQYF; DNA: TGTGCCAGCAGCCTAATTAAGTGGACTTTTTCAGGTCCCGTACTAAACGAGCAGTACTTC
length: 15; J: TRBJ2-7; size: few; V: TRBV6-5; D: TRBD1; CDR3: CASSSDRAPFYEQYF; DNA: TGTGCCAGCAGCTCCGACAGGGCCCCATTCTACGAGCAGTACTTC
length: 13; J: TRBJ1-2; size: -; V: TRBV7-6; D: -; CDR3: CASSLFFGDGYTF; DNA: TGTGCCAGCAGCTTATTTTTTGGGGATGGCTACACCTTC
length: 18; J: TRBJ2-2; size: once; V: TRBV9; D: -; CDR3: CASSVNSRGGSYTGELFF; DNA: TGTGCCAGCAGCGTAAATTCAAGGGGCGGCAGCTACACCGGGGAGCTGTTTTTT
length: 15; J: TRBJ2-6; size: -; V: TRBV7-9; D: -; CDR3: CASSSSSSGANVLTF; DNA: TGTGCCAGCAGCTCCAGCAGCTCTGGGGCCAACGTCCTGACTTTC
length: 12; J: TRBJ2-2; size: few; V: TRBV6-5; D: -; CDR3: CASSTWSGELFF; DNA: TGTGCCAGCAGTACTTGGTCCGGGGAGCTGTTTTTT